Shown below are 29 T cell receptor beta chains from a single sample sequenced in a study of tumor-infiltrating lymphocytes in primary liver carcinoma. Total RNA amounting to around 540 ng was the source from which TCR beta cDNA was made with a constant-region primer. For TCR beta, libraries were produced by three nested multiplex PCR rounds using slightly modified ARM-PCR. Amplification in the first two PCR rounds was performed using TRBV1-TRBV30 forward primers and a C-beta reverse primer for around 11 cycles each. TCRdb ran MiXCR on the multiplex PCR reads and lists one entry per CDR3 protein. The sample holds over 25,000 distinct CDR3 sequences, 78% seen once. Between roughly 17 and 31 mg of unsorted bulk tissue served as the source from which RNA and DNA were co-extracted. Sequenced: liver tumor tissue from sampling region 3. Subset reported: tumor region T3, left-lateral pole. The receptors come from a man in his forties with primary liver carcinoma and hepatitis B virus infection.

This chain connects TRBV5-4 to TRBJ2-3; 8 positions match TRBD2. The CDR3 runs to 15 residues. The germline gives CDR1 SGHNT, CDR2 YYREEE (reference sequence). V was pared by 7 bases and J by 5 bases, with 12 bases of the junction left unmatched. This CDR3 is CASGANRGLGDTQYF. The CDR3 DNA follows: TGTGCCAGCGGTGCGAATCGGGGACTAGGAGATACGCAGTATTTT.

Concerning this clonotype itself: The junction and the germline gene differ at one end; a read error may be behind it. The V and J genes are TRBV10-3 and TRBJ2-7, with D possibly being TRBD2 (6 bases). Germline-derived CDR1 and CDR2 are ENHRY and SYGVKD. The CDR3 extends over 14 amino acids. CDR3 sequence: CAISPGSGVYEQNF. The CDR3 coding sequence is TGTGCCATCAGTCCCGGCTCGGGGGTCTACGAGCAGAACTTC.

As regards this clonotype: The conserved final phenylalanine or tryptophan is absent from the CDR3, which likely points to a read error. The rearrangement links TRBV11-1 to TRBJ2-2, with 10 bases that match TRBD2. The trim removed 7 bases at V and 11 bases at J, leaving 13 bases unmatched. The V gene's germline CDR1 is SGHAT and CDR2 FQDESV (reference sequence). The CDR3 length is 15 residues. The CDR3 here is CASTIIAGGPPELFY. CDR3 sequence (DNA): TGTGCCAGCACCATAATAGCGGGAGGCCCCCCCGAGCTGTTTTAT.

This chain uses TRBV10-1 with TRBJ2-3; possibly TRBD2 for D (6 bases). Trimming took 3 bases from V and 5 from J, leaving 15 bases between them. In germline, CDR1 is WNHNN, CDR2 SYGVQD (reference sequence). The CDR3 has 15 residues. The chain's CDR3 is CASSESGLPIDTQYF. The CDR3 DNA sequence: TGCGCCAGCAGTGAATCTGGACTACCCATAGATACGCAGTATTTT.

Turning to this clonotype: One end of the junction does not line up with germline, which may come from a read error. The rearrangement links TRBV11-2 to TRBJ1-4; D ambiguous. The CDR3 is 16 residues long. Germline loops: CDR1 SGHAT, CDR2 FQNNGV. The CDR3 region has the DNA TGTGCCAGCAGCAAGGCCCAAGGAGGAACAAATGAAAAACTATTTTTT. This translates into CASSKAQGGTNEKLFF.

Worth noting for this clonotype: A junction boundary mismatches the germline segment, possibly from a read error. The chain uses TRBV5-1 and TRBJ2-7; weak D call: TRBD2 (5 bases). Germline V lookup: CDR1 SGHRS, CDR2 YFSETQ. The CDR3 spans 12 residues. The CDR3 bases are TGCGCAAGCAAATCAGAGGGAAGGGAGCAGTACTTC. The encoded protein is CASKSEGREQYF.

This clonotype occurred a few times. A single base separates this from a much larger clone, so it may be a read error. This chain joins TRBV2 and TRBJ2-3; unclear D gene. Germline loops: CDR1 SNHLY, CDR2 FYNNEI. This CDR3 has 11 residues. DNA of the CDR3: TGTACCAGCAGTCGACTGGGTACGCAGTATTTT. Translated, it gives CTSSRLGTQYF.

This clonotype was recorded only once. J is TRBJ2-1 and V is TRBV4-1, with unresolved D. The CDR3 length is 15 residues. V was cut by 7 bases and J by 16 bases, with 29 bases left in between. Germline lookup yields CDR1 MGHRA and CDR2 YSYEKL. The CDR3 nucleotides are TGCGCCAGCAACCCGCTCGGTAACAACAACAATGAGCTATTCTTC. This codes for CASNPLGNNNNELFF.

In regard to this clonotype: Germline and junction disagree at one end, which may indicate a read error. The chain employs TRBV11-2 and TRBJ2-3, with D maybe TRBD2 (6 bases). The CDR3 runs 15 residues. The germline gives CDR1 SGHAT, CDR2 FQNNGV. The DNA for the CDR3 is TGTGCCAGCAGCCCAGGGTATATATCGGGAGATACGCCGTATTTC. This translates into CASSPGYISGDTPYF.

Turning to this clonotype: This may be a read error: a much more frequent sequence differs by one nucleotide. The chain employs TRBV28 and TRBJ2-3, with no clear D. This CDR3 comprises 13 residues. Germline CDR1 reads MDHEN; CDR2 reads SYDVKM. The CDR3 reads CAGSLVGTDTQYF. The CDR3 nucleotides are TGTGCCGGCAGTTTAGTGGGCACGGATACGCAGTATTTT.

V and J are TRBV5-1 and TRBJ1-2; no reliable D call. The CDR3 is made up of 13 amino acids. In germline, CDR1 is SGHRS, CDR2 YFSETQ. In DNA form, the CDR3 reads TGCACCAACAGTTCGACCAACGCTATCGGCCACACCTTC. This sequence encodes CTNSSTNAIGHTF.

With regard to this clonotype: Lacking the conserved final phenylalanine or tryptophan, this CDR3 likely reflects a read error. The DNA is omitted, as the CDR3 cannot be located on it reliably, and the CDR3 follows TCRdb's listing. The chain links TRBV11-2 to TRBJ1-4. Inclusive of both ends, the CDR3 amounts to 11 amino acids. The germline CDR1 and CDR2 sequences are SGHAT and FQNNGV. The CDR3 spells CASSLVRELFS.

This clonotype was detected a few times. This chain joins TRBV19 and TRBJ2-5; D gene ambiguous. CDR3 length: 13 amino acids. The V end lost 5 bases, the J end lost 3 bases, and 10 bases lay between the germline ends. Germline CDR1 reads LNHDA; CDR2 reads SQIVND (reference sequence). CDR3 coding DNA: TGTGCCAGTAGTCGGTCAGCAAAAGAGACCCAGTACTTC. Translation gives CASSRSAKETQYF.

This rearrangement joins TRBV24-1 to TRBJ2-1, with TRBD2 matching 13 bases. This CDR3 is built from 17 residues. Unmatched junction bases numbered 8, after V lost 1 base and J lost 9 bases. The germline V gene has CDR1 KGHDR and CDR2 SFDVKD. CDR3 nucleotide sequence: TGTGCCACCAGTGATTTAGAAGGGACTAGCGGGATATGTGAGCAGTTCTTC. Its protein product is CATSDLEGTSGICEQFF.

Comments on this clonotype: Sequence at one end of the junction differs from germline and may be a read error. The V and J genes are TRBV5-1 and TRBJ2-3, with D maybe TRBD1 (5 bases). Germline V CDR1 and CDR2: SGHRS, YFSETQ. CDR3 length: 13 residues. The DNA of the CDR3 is TGCACCAGCAGAGGCCCAGGGCCAGATACACAGTATTTT. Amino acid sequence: CTSRGPGPDTQYF.

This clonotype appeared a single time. In DNA form, the CDR3 reads TGCGCCTTAAGGGATGGGGGGGCCAACACTGAAGCTTTCTTT. This codes for CALRDGGANTEAFF. V usage is TRBV10-2 and J usage is TRBJ1-1; a weak D match, TRBD1 (6 bases). There are 14 residues in the CDR3. The V end lost 11 bases, the J end lost 2 bases, and 18 bases lay between the germline ends. Germline CDR1 is WSHSY and CDR2 is SAAADI.

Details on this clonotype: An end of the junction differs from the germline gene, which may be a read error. For the CDR3, the DNA is TGCAGCGTTGTGTTTGCGGGAGCATCGGCCCAGCAGTTT. Residues: CSVVFAGASAQQF. The chain uses TRBV29-1 and TRBJ1-5; D is undetermined. The CDR3 is 13 residues long. Germline CDR1 SQVTM, CDR2 ANQGSEA.

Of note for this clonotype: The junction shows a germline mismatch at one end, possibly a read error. The CDR3 reads CVSRPGCLAGDSGLYEQYF. As DNA, the CDR3 is TGTGTCAGCAGACCCGGATGTCTAGCGGGAGATTCCGGACTGTACGAGCAGTACTTC. J is TRBJ2-7 and V is TRBV6-6; TRBD2 matches 10 bases. The germline CDR1 and CDR2 sequences are MNHNY and SVGAGI (reference sequence). The CDR3 is made up of 19 amino acids.

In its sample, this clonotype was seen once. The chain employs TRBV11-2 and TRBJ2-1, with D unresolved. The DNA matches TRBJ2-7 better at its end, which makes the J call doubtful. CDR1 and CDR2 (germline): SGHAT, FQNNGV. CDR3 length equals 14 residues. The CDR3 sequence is CASSLYRLVSKQYF. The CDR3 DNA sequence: TGTGCCAGCAGCCTATACCGGCTAGTTAGTAAGCAGTACTTC.

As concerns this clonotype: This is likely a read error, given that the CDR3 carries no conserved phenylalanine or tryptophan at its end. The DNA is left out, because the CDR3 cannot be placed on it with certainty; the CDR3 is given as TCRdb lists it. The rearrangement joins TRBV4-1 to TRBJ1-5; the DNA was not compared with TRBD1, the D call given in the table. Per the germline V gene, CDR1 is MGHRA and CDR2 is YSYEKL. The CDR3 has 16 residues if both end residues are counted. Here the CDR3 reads CASSQEGGQVDQSLHL.

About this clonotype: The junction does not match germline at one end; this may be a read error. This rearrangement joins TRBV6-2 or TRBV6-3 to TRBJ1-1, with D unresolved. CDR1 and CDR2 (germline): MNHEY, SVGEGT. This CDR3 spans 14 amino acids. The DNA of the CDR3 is TGTGTCAGCAGTTACCCAGAGCTGAGCACTGAAGTTTTCTTT. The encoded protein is CVSSYPELSTEVFF.

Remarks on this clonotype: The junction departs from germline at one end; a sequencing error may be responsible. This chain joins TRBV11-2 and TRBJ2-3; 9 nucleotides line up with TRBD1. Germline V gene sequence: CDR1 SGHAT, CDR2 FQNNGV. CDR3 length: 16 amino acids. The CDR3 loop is CTSSLKQGAMTDTQYF. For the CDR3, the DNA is TGTACCAGCAGCCTAAAACAGGGGGCTATGACAGATACGCAGTATTTT.

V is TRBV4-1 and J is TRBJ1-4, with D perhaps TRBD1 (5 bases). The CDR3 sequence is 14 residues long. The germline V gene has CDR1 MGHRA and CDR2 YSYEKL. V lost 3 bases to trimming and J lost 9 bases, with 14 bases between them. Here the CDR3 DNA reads TGCGCCAGCAGCCAGGATGACAGTACCCAAAAACTGTTTTTT. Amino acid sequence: CASSQDDSTQKLFF.

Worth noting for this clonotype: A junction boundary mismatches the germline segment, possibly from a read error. The CDR3 spells CASTLSGTSGLNTGELFF. In nucleotides, the CDR3 is TGTGCCAGCACTTTATCCGGGACTAGCGGGTTGAACACCGGGGAACTGTTTTTT. The rearrangement links TRBV12-3 or TRBV12-4 to TRBJ2-2; 12 bases line up with TRBD2. There are 18 residues in the CDR3.

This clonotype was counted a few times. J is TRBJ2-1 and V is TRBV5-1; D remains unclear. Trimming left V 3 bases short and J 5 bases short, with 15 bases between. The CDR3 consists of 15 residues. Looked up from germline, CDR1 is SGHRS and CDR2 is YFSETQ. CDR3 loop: CASSWGLVSNNEQFF. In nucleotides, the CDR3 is TGCGCCAGCAGCTGGGGATTAGTATCCAACAATGAGCAGTTCTTC. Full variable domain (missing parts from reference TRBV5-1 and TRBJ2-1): KAGVTQTPRYLIKTRGQQVTLSCSPISGHRSVSWYQQTPGQGLQFLFEYFSETQRNKGNFPGRFSGRQFSNSRSEMNVSTLELGDSALYLCASSWGLVSNNEQFFGPGTRLTVL.

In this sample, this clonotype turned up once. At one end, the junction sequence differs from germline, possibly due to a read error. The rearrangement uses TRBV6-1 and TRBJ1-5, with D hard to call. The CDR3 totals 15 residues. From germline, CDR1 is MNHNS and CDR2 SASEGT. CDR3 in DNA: TGTGCCAGTAGTGAAATCTCCTATAACAATCAGTCCCAGCATTTT. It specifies CASSEISYNNQSQHF.

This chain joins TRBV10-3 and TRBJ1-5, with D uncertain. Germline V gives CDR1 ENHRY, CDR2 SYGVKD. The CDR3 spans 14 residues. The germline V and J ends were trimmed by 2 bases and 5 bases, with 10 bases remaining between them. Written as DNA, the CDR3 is TGTGCCATCAGTGAGCGTGAGGGCCATCAGCCCCAGCATTTT. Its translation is CAISEREGHQPQHF.

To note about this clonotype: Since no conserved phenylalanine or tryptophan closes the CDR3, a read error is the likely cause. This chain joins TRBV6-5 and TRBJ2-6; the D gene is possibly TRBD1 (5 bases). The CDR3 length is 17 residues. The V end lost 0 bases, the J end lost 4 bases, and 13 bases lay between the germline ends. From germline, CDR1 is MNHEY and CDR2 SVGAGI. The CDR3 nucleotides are TGTGCCAGCAGTTACTCTCAGGGTTTATCCGGGGCCAACGTCCTGACTTCC. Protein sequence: CASSYSQGLSGANVLTS.

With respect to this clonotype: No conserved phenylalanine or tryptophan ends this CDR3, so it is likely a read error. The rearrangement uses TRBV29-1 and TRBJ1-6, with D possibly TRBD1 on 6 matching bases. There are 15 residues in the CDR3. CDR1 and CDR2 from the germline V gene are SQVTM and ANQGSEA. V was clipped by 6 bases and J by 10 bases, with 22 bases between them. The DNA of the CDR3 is TGCAGCGTCCCCCGGGTTGGAGGGGGGGACTCACCCCTCCACTCT. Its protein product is CSVPRVGGGDSPLHS.